Below, one T cell receptor beta chain is given with its context. Original handling: Amplification of reference gene primers provided the estimated nucleated cell counts. Assay used: immunoSEQ multiplex PCR; TCRdb lists only in-frame clones, some missing. From that table come the V and J calls and clone size; the DNA was used to work out D and trimming. The data show approximately 240,000 clones, with more than 65% seen just once and around 1.5% held by the top ten. Trimming removed 5 bases at V and 5 bases at J, with 13 bases between. CDR3 length: 15 residues. Germline assignment: CDR1 LNHDA and CDR2 SQIVND (reference sequence). The source of the sample is a study of blood T cell repertoires in COVID-19. Study context: Researchers got acute and convalescent COVID-19 samples from the United States, Italy and Spain. In each case, the material was cDNA or gDNA derived from T cells, B-cell-depleted T cells, or PBMCs.

The sequenced sample was peripheral blood. The rearrangement joins TRBV19 to TRBJ1-6; a possible D gene is TRBD1 (5 bases). The sequence was obtained from a woman between 40 and 50 years old who had recovered from COVID-19. The CDR3 nucleotides read TGTGCCAGTAGTTTAAGACAGAACGATAATTCACCCCTCCACTTT. Its translation: CASSLRQNDNSPLHF.